Following are 3 T cell receptor beta chains from one sample sequenced in a study of T cells in Graves' hyperthyroidism and ophthalmopathy (dated by TCRdb to between 2018 and 2021). The protocol used for the library was multiplex PCR. The listed sequencing device is Illumina HiSeq 2000. Amplification of TCR beta CDR3 regions was carried out from RNA transcripts. For the first round of RT-PCR on the TCR CDR3, the HTBI primer set was used together with the Qiagen OneStep RT-PCR kit. TCRdb trimmed public reads at Q25 via fastp, called clones via MiXCR and kept in-frame beta chains. Each record represents a unique CDR3 protein, reported with the most common genes and DNA among its rows. The sample table contains 550,000 to 650,000 distinct CDR3 sequences; only one count was recorded for over 11% of them. Of the sample, more than 5% falls within the top ten clones. Sequencing input: blood. The receptors stem from a young woman with Graves' hyperthyroidism that later progressed to Graves' ophthalmopathy.

J is TRBJ1-6 and V is TRBV6-1; D is unclear. The V gene lost 1 base and the J gene lost 0 bases, with 7 bases spanning the gap. CDR1 is MNHNS, CDR2 SASEGT, per germline. The CDR3 extends over 16 amino acids. The CDR3 DNA reads TGTGCCAGCAGTGAAGAGGAGAGCTCCTATAATTCACCCCTCCACTTT. It is translated as CASSEEESSYNSPLHF.

As to this clonotype: The missing conserved phenylalanine or tryptophan at the end of this CDR3 makes a read error likely. The chain combines TRBV20-1 with TRBJ2-1, with a tentative D call TRBD2 (6 bases). Trimming removed 6 bases at V and 0 bases at J, with 15 bases between. CDR3 length equals 15 residues. The germline CDR1 and CDR2 sequences are DFQATT and SNEGSKA (reference sequence). CDR3 in amino acids: CSAPRSGSSYNEQFY. DNA for the CDR3: TGCAGTGCCCCAAGGTCCGGGAGCTCCTACAATGAGCAGTTCTAC.

As to this clonotype: Relative to the germline gene, one junction end is altered; a read error may explain this. The chain couples TRBV29-1 to TRBJ2-3; 8 bases match TRBD1. Germline V gene data show CDR1 as SQVTM and CDR2 as ANQGSEA. There are 17 residues in the CDR3. The CDR3, as DNA: TGTAGCCTTTATCTGGCAAGGGTCAGGGGGCCGACAGATACGCAGTATTTT. Its protein product is CSLYLARVRGPTDTQYF.